The clone carrying this TCR beta chain showed up many times. The sample belongs to a study of T cell repertoires in cytomegalovirus infection. About the research overall: TCR beta signatures that were public indicated CMV infection and matching HLA type.

TCRdb re-analysed the reads in MiXCR, keeping a single row per CDR3 protein. The sample lists about 740,000 distinct CDR3 sequences, approximately 34% occurring once. CDR1 is MDHEN and CDR2 is SYDVKM in the germline V gene. Between the trimmed V and J ends, which lost 4 bases and 5 bases, there was a span of 14 bases. This CDR3 comprises 15 residues. The rearrangement joins TRBV28 to TRBJ2-2; D may be TRBD2 (5 bases). The receptor's source is a human donor in good health (CMV status not recorded). Some clones in this sample may be carry-over from other donors' samples. Source material: PBMCs. For the CDR3, the DNA is TGTGCCAGCAGTTCACAGTCAAGAGGGACCGGGGAGCTGTTTTTT. Its translation: CASSSQSRGTGELFF. The entire variable domain, with the rest obtained from reference TRBV28 and TRBJ2-2, is as follows: DVKVTQSSRYLVKRTGEKVFLECVQDMDHENMFWYRQDPGLGLRLIYFSYDVKMKEKGDIPEGYSVSREKKERFSLILESASTNQTSMYLCASSSQSRGTGELFFGEGSRLTVL.